This paragraph covers one T cell receptor (beta chain) sequence. The data are from a study of CD8+ T cells in alopecia areata. Study information: Treated patients were dosed with oral tofacitinib, taking 5 to 10 mg twice daily.

The CDR3 contains 16 residues. Trimming at V came to 3 bases and at J to 5 bases, leaving 10 bases not matched to a gene. The germline V gene encodes CDR1 SGHVS and CDR2 FNYEAQ. RNA was extracted and reverse transcribed into cDNA as the sequencing template. Libraries were prepared by immunoSEQ multiplex PCR; TCRdb keeps only in-frame clonotypes and omits some of them. The sample includes roughly 120,000 clones, roughly 58% seen only once; the top ten take approximately 29%. Treatment described: oral pan-JAK inhibitor, 5-10 mg twice daily. Sequenced here: CD8+ T cells sorted from blood, sampled at week 4, from a patient treated with tofacitinib. The V and J genes are TRBV7-6 and TRBJ2-5; 9 bases match TRBD1. The source of this sequence is a human donor with alopecia areata. The CDR3 loop reads CASSLARTGARETQYF. CDR3 in DNA: TGTGCCAGCAGCTTGGCCCGGACAGGGGCACGGGAGACCCAGTACTTC.